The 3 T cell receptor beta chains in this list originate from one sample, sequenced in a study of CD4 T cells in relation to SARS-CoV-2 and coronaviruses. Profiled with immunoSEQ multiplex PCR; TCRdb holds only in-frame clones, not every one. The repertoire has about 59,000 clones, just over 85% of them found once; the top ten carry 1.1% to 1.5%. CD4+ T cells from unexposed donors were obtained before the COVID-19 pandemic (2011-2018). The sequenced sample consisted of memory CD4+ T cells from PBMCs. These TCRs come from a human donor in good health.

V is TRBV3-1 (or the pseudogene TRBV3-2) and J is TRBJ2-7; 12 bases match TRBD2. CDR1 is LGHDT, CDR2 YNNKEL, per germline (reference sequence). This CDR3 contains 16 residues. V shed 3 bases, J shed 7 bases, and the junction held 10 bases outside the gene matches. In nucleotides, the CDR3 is TGTGCCAGCAGCCAGGGGTCTAGCGGGAGGGCCTGGGAGCAGTACTTC. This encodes CASSQGSSGRAWEQYF.

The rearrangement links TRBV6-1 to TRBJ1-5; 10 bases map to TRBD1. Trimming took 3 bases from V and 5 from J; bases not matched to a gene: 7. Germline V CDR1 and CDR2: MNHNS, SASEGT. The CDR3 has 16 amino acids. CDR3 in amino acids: CASSEALTGGHQPQHF. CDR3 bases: TGTGCCAGCAGTGAGGCCTTGACAGGGGGCCATCAGCCCCAGCATTTT.

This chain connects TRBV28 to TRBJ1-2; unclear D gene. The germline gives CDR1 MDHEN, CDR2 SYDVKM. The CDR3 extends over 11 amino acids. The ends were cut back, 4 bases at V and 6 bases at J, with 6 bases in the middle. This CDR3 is CASSYKDGYTF. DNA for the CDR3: TGTGCCAGCAGTTACAAGGATGGCTACACCTTC.